This record covers a single T cell receptor beta chain. The CDR3 runs to 15 residues. Germline V gene data show CDR1 as LGHDT and CDR2 as YNNKEL (reference sequence). Trimming removed 7 bases from V and 7 bases from J; junction bases left unmatched: 11. The sample is drawn from a study of blood T cell repertoires in COVID-19. On the study more broadly: Samples came from the United States, Italy and Spain, spanning acute and convalescent COVID-19.

Methods used by the authors: Amplified reference gene primers provided the basis for estimating nucleated cell counts. Assay used: immunoSEQ multiplex PCR; TCRdb lists only in-frame clones, some missing. V and J calls and clone size are as listed in that table; D and trimming were resolved from the DNA. The table has some 98,000 clones, 82% seen once. This TCR was sampled from a man between 65 and 85 years old with active or convalescent COVID-19. The sample was peripheral blood. The chain links TRBV3-1 (or the pseudogene TRBV3-2) to TRBJ2-5; TRBD2 matches 11 bases. The CDR3 sequence is CASTLRLAGSGTQYF. The CDR3 DNA is TGTGCCAGCACCCTCCGACTAGCGGGGTCAGGGACCCAGTACTTC.